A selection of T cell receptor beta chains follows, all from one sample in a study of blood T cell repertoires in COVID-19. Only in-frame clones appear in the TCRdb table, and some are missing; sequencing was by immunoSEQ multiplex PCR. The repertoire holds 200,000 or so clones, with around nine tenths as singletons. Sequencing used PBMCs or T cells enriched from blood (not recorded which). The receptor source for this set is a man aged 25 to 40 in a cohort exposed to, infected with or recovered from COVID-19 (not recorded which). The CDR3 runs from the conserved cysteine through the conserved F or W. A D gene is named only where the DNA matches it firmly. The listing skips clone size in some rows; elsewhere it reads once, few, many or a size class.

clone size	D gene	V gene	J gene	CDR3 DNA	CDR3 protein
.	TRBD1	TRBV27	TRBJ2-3	TGTGCCAGCAGTTTATTACAGGGGTTGGGGCAGTATTTT	CASSLLQGLGQYF
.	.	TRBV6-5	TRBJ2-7	TGTGCCAGCAGTTCCCTTGGGGACATCTACGAGCAGTACTTC	CASSSLGDIYEQYF
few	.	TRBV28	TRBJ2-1	TGTGCCAGCAGTTTGGTTAGCTCCTACAATGAGCAGTTCTTC	CASSLVSSYNEQFF
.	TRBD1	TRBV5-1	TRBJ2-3	TGCGCCAGCAGCTTCGTCCCGGGACAGGGGGATACGCAGTATTTT	CASSFVPGQGDTQYF
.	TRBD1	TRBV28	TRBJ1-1	TGTGCCAGCCGGGACAGAGTCAACACTGAAGCTTTCTTT	CASRDRVNTEAFF
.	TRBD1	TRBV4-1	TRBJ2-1	TGCGCCAGCGAGGACAGGGGTAATGAGCAGTTCTTC	CASEDRGNEQFF
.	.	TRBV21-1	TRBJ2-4	TGTGCCAGCAGCAAAGTAAACCGGCCCGGACAGGGGGCCAAAAACATTCAGTACTTC	CASSKVNRPGQGAKNIQYF
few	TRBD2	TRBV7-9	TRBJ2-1	TGTGCCAGCAGCTTACGGTCCGCGGGAGGGCGAAACAATGAGCAGTTCTTC	CASSLRSAGGRNNEQFF
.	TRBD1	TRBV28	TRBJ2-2	TGTGCCAGCAGCCCGGGACAGGGGAAAACCGGGGAGCTGTTTTTT	CASSPGQGKTGELFF
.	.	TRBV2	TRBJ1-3	TGTGCCAGCAGTGAACAGGGGAATAGAAACACCATATATTTT	CASSEQGNRNTIYF
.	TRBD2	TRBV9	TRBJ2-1	TGTGCCAGCAGCGTAGATGGTAGCGGGAGTGTTAGTTCCTACAATGAGCAGTTCTTC	CASSVDGSGSVSSYNEQFF
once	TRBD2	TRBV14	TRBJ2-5	TGTGCCAGCAGCCAAGAAAGTGCGGGAGTGGGCCAAGAGACCCAGTACTTC	CASSQESAGVGQETQYF
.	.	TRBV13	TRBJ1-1	TGTGCCAGCAGCCGAGGGAATCGGTGGGGGAACACTGAAGCTTTCTTT	CASSRGNRWGNTEAFF
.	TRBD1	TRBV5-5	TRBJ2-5	TGTGCCAGCAGCTTGGGGACAGGGCTGGTTCAAGAGACCCAGTACTTC	CASSLGTGLVQETQYF
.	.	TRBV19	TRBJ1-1	TGTGCCAGTACCCCCCTCCAGGGTTGGAACACTGAAGCTTTCTTT	CASTPLQGWNTEAFF
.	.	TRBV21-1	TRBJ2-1	TGTGCCAGCAACCAAAGAGGGGCTAGCGGGAGGCGGAATGAGCAGTTCTTC	CASNQRGASGRRNEQFF
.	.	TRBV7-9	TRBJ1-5	TGTGCCAGCAGCTTAGAGGGGGGGAATCAGCCCCAGCATTTT	CASSLEGGNQPQHF
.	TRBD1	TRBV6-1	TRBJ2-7	TGTGCCAGCAGTGAAGCGGGACAGGGGGCCCACGAGCAGTACTTC	CASSEAGQGAHEQYF
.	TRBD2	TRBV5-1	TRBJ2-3	TGCGCCAGCAGCCCGGGGAGGACTAGCGGGATGTGGGATACGCAGTATTTT	CASSPGRTSGMWDTQYF
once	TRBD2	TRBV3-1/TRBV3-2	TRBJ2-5	TGTGCCGCTACCCCGGGGGGGTCCAGGGAGACCCAGTACTTC	CAATPGGSRETQYF
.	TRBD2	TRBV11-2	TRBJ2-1	TGTGCCAGCAGCCGAACCGGGAGGGATGAGCAGTTCTTC	CASSRTGRDEQFF
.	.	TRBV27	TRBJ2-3	TGTGCCAGCAGTGGATCCAGGGTAAAAATCGCAGATACGCAGTATTTT	CASSGSRVKIADTQYF
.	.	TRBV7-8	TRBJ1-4	TGTGCCAGCAGCGCCCTTGCGGAGAAACTGTTTTTT	CASSALAEKLFF
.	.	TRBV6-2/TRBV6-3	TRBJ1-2	TGTGCCAGCAGTACACAGGCGAGGCGCACCTTC	CASSTQARRTF
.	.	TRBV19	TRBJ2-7	TGTGCCAGTGGCTTGAGGAAAGCCTACGAGCAGTACTTC	CASGLRKAYEQYF
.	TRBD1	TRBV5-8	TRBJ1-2	TGTGCCAGCAGCTCAGTAGGACAGGGTTCGTCACACGGTGGCTACACCTTC	CASSSVGQGSSHGGYTF
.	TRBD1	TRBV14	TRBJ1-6	TGTGCCAGCAGCCAAAGGACAGGGCTATACTCACCCCTCCACTTT	CASSQRTGLYSPLHF
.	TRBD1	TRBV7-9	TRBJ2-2	TGTGCCAGCAGCCTATCGGGACAGGGCACCGGGGAGCTGTTTTTT	CASSLSGQGTGELFF
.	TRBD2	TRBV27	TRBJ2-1	TGTGCCAGCAGTTTAAGCCCTCTAGCGGGAGTGCCCTCCTACAATGAGCAGTTCTTC	CASSLSPLAGVPSYNEQFF
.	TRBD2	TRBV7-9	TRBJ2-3	TGTGCCAGCAGCTTAGCGTTACTAGCGGTCATGGATACGCAGTATTTT	CASSLALLAVMDTQYF
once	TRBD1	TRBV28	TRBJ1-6	TGTGCCAGCAGTTTATTTACAGGGGGCTCTTCACCCCTCCACTTT	CASSLFTGGSSPLHF
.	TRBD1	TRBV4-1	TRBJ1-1	TGCGCCAGCAGCCAGGAGGGACAGGGGGCAGGTGGCACTGAAGCTTTCTTT	CASSQEGQGAGGTEAFF
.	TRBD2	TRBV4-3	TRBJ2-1	TGCGCCAGCAGCCAAGTGAGCGGGAGGGCGGGTGAGCAGTTCTTC	CASSQVSGRAGEQFF
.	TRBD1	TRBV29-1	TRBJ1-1	TGCAGCGTCGGGACAGGGGGAGGCGGAGGCGGGACTGAAGCTTTCTTT	CSVGTGGGGGGTEAFF
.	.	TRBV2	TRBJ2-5	TGTGCCAGCAGTGATCCAGTTGTACAAGAGACCCAGTACTTC	CASSDPVVQETQYF
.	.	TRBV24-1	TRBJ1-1	TGTGCCACCAGTGATGACATGAACACTGAAGCTTTCTTT	CATSDDMNTEAFF
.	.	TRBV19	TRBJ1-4	TGTGCCAGTAGTCTCCGGGAGAATGAAAAACTGTTTTTT	CASSLRENEKLFF
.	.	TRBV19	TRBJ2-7	TGTGCCAGTAGTATAGGGAATAGCGGCTACGAGCAGTACTTC	CASSIGNSGYEQYF
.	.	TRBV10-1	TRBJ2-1	TGCGCCAGCAGTAACGGGTGGGAGCAGTTCTTC	CASSNGWEQFF